This T cell receptor beta chain was identified in a study of T cell repertoires in cytomegalovirus infection. Study conclusions and caveats: Public TCR beta family frequency separated CMV-and-HLA carriers, including in an independent cohort.

Germline loops: CDR1 SGDLS, CDR2 YYNGEE. V shed 0 bases, J shed 2 bases, and the junction held 3 bases outside the gene matches. The CDR3 contains 15 residues. TCRdb analysed the reads with MiXCR anew, one entry per CDR3 protein. The sample consists of fewer than 700,000 distinct CDR3 sequences, 20% to 30% of them appearing once. As to this clonotype: The target antigen is unknown.

The rearrangement joins TRBV9 to TRBJ2-7; 9 nucleotides match TRBD2. The sequenced material came from CD8+ T cells from PBMCs. The origin of this receptor is a human donor in good health (CMV status not recorded). Some clones in this sample may be carry-over from other donors' samples. CDR3 sequence reads: CASSVGLAATYEQYF. CDR3 nucleotide sequence: TGTGCCAGCAGCGTAGGACTAGCGGCCACCTACGAGCAGTACTTC.